Sequencing of this T cell receptor (beta chain) was carried out in a study of blood T cell repertoires in COVID-19. Germline V gene lookup returns CDR1 LGHDT and CDR2 YNNKEL (reference sequence). Trimming stripped 3 bases from V and 2 bases from J, with 11 bases between. This CDR3 is 15 amino acids long. Produced via immunoSEQ multiplex PCR; TCRdb's table is partial and in-frame only. Of 380,000 or so clones in the sample, around 90% were seen once. This sequence was found in a woman in her forties with acute COVID-19. Material: PBMCs or T cells enriched from blood (not recorded which). This chain joins TRBV3-1 (or the pseudogene TRBV3-2) and TRBJ1-5; TRBD1 might be the D (5 bases). This CDR3 is CASSQGREGNQPQHF. DNA for the CDR3: TGTGCCAGCAGCCAGGGCAGGGAGGGCAATCAGCCCCAGCATTTT.